This TCR beta chain derives from a study of blood T cells in healthy people across ages. This clonotype came up a few times. A second PCR, run for about 6 to 12 cycles, used a sample-barcoded 5' primer plus a J-beta primer mix. Each CDR3 protein gets one entry after TCRdb re-called the 5' RACE reads with MiXCR. This table has a few hundred thousand distinct CDR3 sequences, roughly half appearing once. Trimming removed 5 bases at V and 0 bases at J, with 8 bases between. Germline CDR1 is SGHNT and CDR2 is YENEEA. The CDR3 is made up of 14 amino acids. The J gene is TRBJ2-1, the V gene TRBV11-3; D gene unclear. The origin of this receptor is a man aged 55 to 70 in good health. What was sequenced was blood. The CDR3 bases are TGTGCCAGCAGCCCAGCCCCCTCCTACAATGAGCAGTTCTTC. Its translation is CASSPAPSYNEQFF.